This TCR beta chain is drawn from a study of cytomegalovirus exposure and HLA in healthy donors. The overall study: T cells numbering around 180 million yielded roughly 120 million unique TCR beta sequences in an earlier analysis.

Overall study findings and caveats: Later analysis suggested most CMV-associated TCR beta chains were HLA-restricted. There were some V segments, including TRBV6-2 and TRBV6-3, excluded as indistinguishable. Researchers catalogued under 200 TCR beta chains as cytomegalovirus-associated.

Of note for this clone: The antigen is not known.

The PCR ran on 60 Vbeta and 13 Jbeta primers. Some clones are missing from TCRdb's copy, which holds only in-frame ones; the method was immunoSEQ multiplex PCR. The table for this sample gives approximately 170,000 clones. The V gene lost 4 bases and the J gene lost 3 bases, with 14 bases spanning the gap. Germline values: CDR1 MRHNA, CDR2 SNTAGT. There are 15 residues in the CDR3. The source material was PBMCs. The chain carries TRBV6-4 and TRBJ2-3; TRBD1 might be the D (5 bases). The TCR was taken from a woman under 30 in good health and CMV-seropositive. DNA for the CDR3: TGTGCCAGCAGTGCCCTCCAGGGTCAAACAGATACGCAGTATTTT. Translating gives CASSALQGQTDTQYF.